These T cell receptor beta chains were read from a single sample in a study of OX40 agonist ivuxolimab in advanced cancers. Measured with immunoSEQ multiplex PCR; TCRdb has only the in-frame clones, and not every one. The table has 12,000 to 15,000 clones, 60% to 85% seen once; the top ten hold approximately 15%. This sample comprised CD4+ or CD8+ T cells sorted from blood, obtained in a trial of the OX40 agonist ivuxolimab. Source of these receptors: an adult with an advanced solid tumor such as melanoma, head and neck, liver or kidney cancer. Both conserved end residues are part of each CDR3. D genes are given only for firm matches. Expanded clones get a size class; other rows say once, few or many, or leave the size out.

length: 14; size: NA; J: TRBJ1-2; V: TRBV2; D: NA; DNA: TGTGCCAGCAGTTTGGCGACGGCTAACTATGGCTACACCTTC; CDR3: CASSLATANYGYTF
length: 17; size: once; J: TRBJ2-2; V: TRBV7-9; D: TRBD2; DNA: TGTGCCAGCAGCCCAGGGACTAGCGGGGCGAACACCGGGGAGCTGTTTTTT; CDR3: CASSPGTSGANTGELFF
length: 15; size: NA; J: TRBJ2-7; V: TRBV5-1; D: NA; DNA: TGCGCCAGCAGATTGATAGGGACAACGACCTACGAGCAGTACTTC; CDR3: CASRLIGTTTYEQYF
length: 16; size: NA; J: TRBJ2-7; V: TRBV9; D: NA; DNA: TGTGCCAGCAGCGTAGATATCGGGGGCCAGTCAGGAGAGCAGTACTTC; CDR3: CASSVDIGGQSGEQYF
length: 15; size: NA; J: TRBJ1-2; V: TRBV9; D: TRBD1; DNA: TGTGCCAGCAGCGGGGTGGACAGGGTATTTTATGGCTACACCTTC; CDR3: CASSGVDRVFYGYTF
length: 14; size: NA; J: TRBJ2-5; V: TRBV5-1; D: NA; DNA: TGCGCCAGCAGCTTGGCCCCAGAGGGAGAGACCCAGTACTTC; CDR3: CASSLAPEGETQYF
length: 19; size: NA; J: TRBJ1-1; V: TRBV9; D: TRBD1; DNA: TGTGCCAGCAGCGTAGATACAGGGGGCGCCCAATCCCTTCCCGGTGAAGCTTTCTTT; CDR3: CASSVDTGGAQSLPGEAFF
length: 11; size: NA; J: TRBJ2-1; V: TRBV6-1; D: NA; DNA: TGTGCCAGCAGTTACCTTGTTGAGCAGTTCTTC; CDR3: CASSYLVEQFF
length: 12; size: NA; J: TRBJ2-5; V: TRBV9; D: NA; DNA: TGTGCCAGCAGCGTAGACCAAGAGACCCAGTACTTC; CDR3: CASSVDQETQYF
length: 15; size: NA; J: TRBJ2-5; V: TRBV7-9; D: TRBD2; DNA: TGTGCCAGCAGCTACGGGACTAGCGGTCAAGAGACCCAGTACTTC; CDR3: CASSYGTSGQETQYF
length: 16; size: medium-sized; J: TRBJ2-1; V: TRBV6-4; D: TRBD2; DNA: TGTGCCAGCAGCGCCCGAGGGGCTAGCGGGGGCTATGAGCAGTTCTTC; CDR3: CASSARGASGGYEQFF
length: 12; size: NA; J: TRBJ2-1; V: TRBV6-5; D: NA; DNA: TGTGCCAGCAGTTACGCCTACAATGAGCAGTTCTTC; CDR3: CASSYAYNEQFF
length: 13; size: NA; J: TRBJ2-1; V: TRBV6-1; D: NA; DNA: TGTGCCAGCAGAGCGGACGTAAGCGTTGAGCAGTTCTTC; CDR3: CASRADVSVEQFF
length: 14; size: NA; J: TRBJ2-3; V: TRBV27; D: NA; DNA: TGTGCCAGCAGTTTACAGGAGGGCACAGATACGCAGTATTTT; CDR3: CASSLQEGTDTQYF
length: 15; size: NA; J: TRBJ1-1; V: TRBV5-1; D: NA; DNA: TGCGCCAGCAGCTTGGGGGGCCCCGGGAACACTGAAGCTTTCTTT; CDR3: CASSLGGPGNTEAFF
length: 16; size: NA; J: TRBJ2-7; V: TRBV27; D: NA; DNA: TGTGCCAGCAGTTTGAGAGGAATGGCTCCCTCCTACGAGCAGTACTTC; CDR3: CASSLRGMAPSYEQYF
length: 12; size: NA; J: TRBJ2-3; V: TRBV9; D: NA; DNA: TGTGCCAGCAGCGTTAGCACAGATACGCAGTATTTT; CDR3: CASSVSTDTQYF
length: 14; size: NA; J: TRBJ2-5; V: TRBV7-9; D: NA; DNA: TGTGCCAGCAGGTCCCCAGGCGGTGAAGAGACCCAGTACTTC; CDR3: CASRSPGGEETQYF
length: 12; size: NA; J: TRBJ2-7; V: TRBV9; D: NA; DNA: TGTGCCAGCAGCGAAGCAGGAGGCGGGCAGTACTTC; CDR3: CASSEAGGGQYF
length: 16; size: once; J: TRBJ2-7; V: TRBV4-3; D: TRBD1; DNA: TGCGCCAGCAGCCAAGATGCTTCGGGACAGGGCTACGAGCAGTACTTC; CDR3: CASSQDASGQGYEQYF
length: 17; size: NA; J: TRBJ2-3; V: TRBV4-1; D: NA; DNA: TGCGCCAGCAGCCTGGAGGCCCCGGCGGTGAGCACAGATACGCAGTATTTT; CDR3: CASSLEAPAVSTDTQYF
length: 13; size: NA; J: TRBJ2-1; V: TRBV4-1; D: NA; DNA: TGCGCCAGCAGCCAAGAAGGCTACAATGAGCAGTTCTTC; CDR3: CASSQEGYNEQFF
length: 15; size: NA; J: TRBJ1-2; V: TRBV7-9; D: NA; DNA: TGTGCCAGCCAGGGATGGGGGAGGAGAAACTATGGCTACACCTTC; CDR3: CASQGWGRRNYGYTF
length: 16; size: few; J: TRBJ2-3; V: TRBV27; D: TRBD2; DNA: TGTGCCAGCAGTCCCTGGACTAGCGGGGGCACAGATACGCAGTATTTT; CDR3: CASSPWTSGGTDTQYF
length: 13; size: NA; J: TRBJ1-1; V: TRBV27; D: NA; DNA: TGTGCCAGCAGTTTGTTTGGGAACACTGAAGCTTTCTTT; CDR3: CASSLFGNTEAFF
length: 15; size: medium-sized; J: TRBJ1-3; V: TRBV5-5; D: NA; DNA: TGTGCCAGCAGCTTGTCGAGAAGGACTGGAAACACCATATATTTT; CDR3: CASSLSRRTGNTIYF
length: 13; size: once; J: TRBJ1-2; V: TRBV2; D: TRBD1; DNA: TGTGCCAGCAGCACAGGGGGAGGGTATGGCTACACCTTC; CDR3: CASSTGGGYGYTF
length: 12; size: NA; J: TRBJ2-1; V: TRBV15; D: NA; DNA: TGTGCCACCAGCAGAGAGGGCCGGGAGCAGTTCTTC; CDR3: CATSREGREQFF
length: 14; size: NA; J: TRBJ2-3; V: TRBV6-4; D: TRBD2; DNA: TGTGCCAGCAGCAGCGGGGGGGAGACAGATACGCAGTATTTT; CDR3: CASSSGGETDTQYF
length: 16; size: NA; J: TRBJ2-2; V: TRBV14; D: NA; DNA: TGTGCCAGCAGCCAGCCTCGTAATGGGTTGACCGGGGAGCTGTTTTTT; CDR3: CASSQPRNGLTGELFF
length: 15; size: NA; J: TRBJ2-1; V: TRBV5-6; D: TRBD2; DNA: TGTGCCAGCAGCTTGGGCGGGGGGGCTTACAATGAGCAGTTCTTC; CDR3: CASSLGGGAYNEQFF
length: 15; size: NA; J: TRBJ1-5; V: TRBV28; D: NA; DNA: TGTGCCAGCAGCCGGGATACAGGGTCACTTCAGCCCCAGCATTTT; CDR3: CASSRDTGSLQPQHF
length: 14; size: NA; J: TRBJ2-1; V: TRBV30; D: TRBD2; DNA: TGTGCCTTAGATCAAGCGGGGGGAAGGGATGAGCAGTTCTTC; CDR3: CALDQAGGRDEQFF
length: 13; size: NA; J: TRBJ2-7; V: TRBV27; D: NA; DNA: TGTGCCAGCAGTTCCGGACAGAGCTACGAGCAGTACTTC; CDR3: CASSSGQSYEQYF
length: 14; size: NA; J: TRBJ1-2; V: TRBV1; D: NA; DNA: TGCACCAGCAGCCGTCGGGGAATGGACTATGGCTACACCTTC; CDR3: CTSSRRGMDYGYTF
length: 13; size: NA; J: TRBJ2-7; V: TRBV5-6; D: NA; DNA: TGTGCCAGCAGCTCCATCCTTGGCTACGAGCAGTACTTC; CDR3: CASSSILGYEQYF
length: 14; size: medium-sized; J: TRBJ1-2; V: TRBV4-3; D: NA; DNA: TGCGCCAGCAGCCAAGAAGTCAGAGACTATGGCTACACCTTC; CDR3: CASSQEVRDYGYTF
length: 17; size: NA; J: TRBJ1-1; V: TRBV4-3; D: TRBD1; DNA: TGCGCCAGCAGCCCCGACAGAGCAGGGGGCTGGAACACTGAAGCTTTCTTT; CDR3: CASSPDRAGGWNTEAFF